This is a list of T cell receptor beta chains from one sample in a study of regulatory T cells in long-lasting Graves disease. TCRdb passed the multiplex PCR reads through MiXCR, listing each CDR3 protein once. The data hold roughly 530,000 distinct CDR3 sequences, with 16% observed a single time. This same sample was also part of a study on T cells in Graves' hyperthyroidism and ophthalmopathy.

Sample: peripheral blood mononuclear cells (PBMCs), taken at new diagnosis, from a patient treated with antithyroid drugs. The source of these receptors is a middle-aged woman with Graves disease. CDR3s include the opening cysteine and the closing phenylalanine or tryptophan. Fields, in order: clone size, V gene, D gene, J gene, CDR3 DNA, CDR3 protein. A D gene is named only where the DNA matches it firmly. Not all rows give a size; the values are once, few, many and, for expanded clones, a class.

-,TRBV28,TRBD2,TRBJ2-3,TGTGCCAGCCATCTAGCGGGGGGGCCGGGGGATACGCAGTATTTT,CASHLAGGPGDTQYF
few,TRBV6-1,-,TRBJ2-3,TGTGCCAGCCGGCGAGGAAAAGATACGCAGTATTTT,CASRRGKDTQYF
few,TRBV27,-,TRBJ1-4,TGTGCCAGCAGCCTAGCGGGGACGGGTGCAACTAATGAAAAACTGTTTTTT,CASSLAGTGATNEKLFF
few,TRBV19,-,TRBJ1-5,TGTGCCAGTAGTATCAGGGGATCTAGCAATCAGCCCCAGCATTTT,CASSIRGSSNQPQHF
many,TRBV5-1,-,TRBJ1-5,TGCGCCAGCAGCTTGGATGCGGATAATCGTCAGCCCCAGCATTTT,CASSLDADNRQPQHF
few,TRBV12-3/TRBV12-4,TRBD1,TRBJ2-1,TGTGCCAGCAGTTTTATGCAGGGGGCCGATGAGCAGTTCTTC,CASSFMQGADEQFF
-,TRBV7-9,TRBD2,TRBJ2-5,TGTGCCAGCACTCTGGGGAGCGGGGGGACAGAGACCCAGTACTTC,CASTLGSGGTETQYF
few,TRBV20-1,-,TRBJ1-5,TGCAGTGCTAGAGCCTGGGGTAGGGGCAATCAGCCCCAGCATTTT,CSARAWGRGNQPQHF
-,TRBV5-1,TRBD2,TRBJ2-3,TGCGCCAGCAGCTCTAAAAGGACGACTAGCGGGGGGGCTCGCACAGATACGCAGTATTTT,CASSSKRTTSGGARTDTQYF
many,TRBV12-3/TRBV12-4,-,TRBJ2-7,TGTGCCAGCAATAGTCAGGGAAGCTACGAGCAGTACTTC,CASNSQGSYEQYF
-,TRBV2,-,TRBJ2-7,TGTGCCAGCAGTGAAGCATGGAAGGAGCAGTACTTC,CASSEAWKEQYF
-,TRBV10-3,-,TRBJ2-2,TGTGCCATCAGTGAAAGTCCCGGGACTCCGAACACCGGGGAGCTGTTTTTT,CAISESPGTPNTGELFF
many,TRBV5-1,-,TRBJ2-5,TGCGCCAGCAGCTTGAGGACGGAAGAGACCCAGTACTTC,CASSLRTEETQYF
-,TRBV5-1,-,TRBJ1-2,TGCGCCAGCAAACCGATGGGGACCCCTCAGCGTGGCTACACCTTC,CASKPMGTPQRGYTF
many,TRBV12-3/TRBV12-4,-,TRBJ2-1,TGTGCCAGCAGCGGCGGCGATGAGCAGTTCTTC,CASSGGDEQFF
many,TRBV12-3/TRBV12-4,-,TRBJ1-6,TGTGCCAGCAGTTTAAGGGGCGCAGCCTATAATTCACCCCTCCACTTT,CASSLRGAAYNSPLHF
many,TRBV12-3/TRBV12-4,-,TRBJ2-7,TGTGCCAGCAGTTTAGCCCCTGCGGCTGGGACGGAGCAGTACTTC,CASSLAPAAGTEQYF
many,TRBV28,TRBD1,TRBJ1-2,TGTGCCAGCAGCTGGACAGGGGGCTACGGCTACACCTTC,CASSWTGGYGYTF
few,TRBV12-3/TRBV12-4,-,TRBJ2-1,TGTGCCAGCAGTCTAAGAAAAGGGCATGAGCAGTTCTTC,CASSLRKGHEQFF
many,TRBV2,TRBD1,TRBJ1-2,TGTGCCGCAGCAAGTGGAGGGGGCGGTTATGGCTACACCTTC,CAAASGGGGYGYTF
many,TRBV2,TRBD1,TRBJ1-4,TGTGCCAGCGGGACAGGGGGGACGACTAATGAAAAACTGTTTTTT,CASGTGGTTNEKLFF
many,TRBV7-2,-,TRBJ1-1,TGTGCCAGCAGCCAAGGACAGCGCACTGAAGCTTTCTTT,CASSQGQRTEAFF
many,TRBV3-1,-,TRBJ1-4,TGTGCCAGCAGCCCGGGACACTCTAATGAAAAACTGTTTTTT,CASSPGHSNEKLFF
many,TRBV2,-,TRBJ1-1,TGTGCCAGCAGGCCGGACAGATGGAACACTGAAGCTTTCTTT,CASRPDRWNTEAFF
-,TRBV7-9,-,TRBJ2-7,TGTGCCAGCAGCCGGATCCCCCTGCTAAAGGGGACTTCGTACGAGCAGTACTTC,CASSRIPLLKGTSYEQYF
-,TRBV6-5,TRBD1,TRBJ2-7,TGTGCCAGCAGTTACGACAGGGCTCCCTCCTACGAGCAGTACTTC,CASSYDRAPSYEQYF
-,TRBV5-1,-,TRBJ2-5,TGCGCCAGCAGCTTGGGGACCGGGGGGCTTGGACAAGAGACCCAGTACTTC,CASSLGTGGLGQETQYF
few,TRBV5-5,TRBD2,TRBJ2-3,TGTGCCAGCAGCTTGCTAGCGGGGGGGCCCGGGACAGATACGCAGTATTTT,CASSLLAGGPGTDTQYF
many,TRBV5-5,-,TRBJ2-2,TGTGCCAGCAGCTTGCAGTCCCTGGCATCGGGGGAGCTGTTTTTT,CASSLQSLASGELFF
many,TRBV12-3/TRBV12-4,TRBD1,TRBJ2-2,TGTGCCAGCAGTTTAGACGGGACAGGGGGTAGCACCGGGGAGCTGTTTTTT,CASSLDGTGGSTGELFF
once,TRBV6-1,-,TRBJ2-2,TGTGCCAGCGAGGGCTTTACGAACACCGGGGAGCTGTTTTTT,CASEGFTNTGELFF
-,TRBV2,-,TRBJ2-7,TGTGCCAGCAGTGAAAGGCTTTACGAGCAGTACTTC,CASSERLYEQYF
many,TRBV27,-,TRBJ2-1,TGTGCCAGCACCGTAGGGGGGCCAAAGAATGAGCAGTTCTTC,CASTVGGPKNEQFF
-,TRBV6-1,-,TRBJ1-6,TGTGCCAGCAGTGAGGGGGGCTCCTATAATTCACCCCTCCACTTT,CASSEGGSYNSPLHF
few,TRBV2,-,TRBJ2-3,TGTGCCAGCAGACTAGACCTCTCTGATACGCAGTATTTT,CASRLDLSDTQYF
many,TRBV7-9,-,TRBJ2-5,TGTGCCAGCAGCTTAGAACGGGGGGCTGGGACCCAGTACTTC,CASSLERGAGTQYF
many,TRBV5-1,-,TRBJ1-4,TGCGCCAGCAGCCTGATAGGGCCATCGCGTGAAAAACTGTTTTTT,CASSLIGPSREKLFF
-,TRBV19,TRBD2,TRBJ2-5,TGTGCCAGTAGAGCGGGGGGGCGGGGAGAGACCCAGTACTTC,CASRAGGRGETQYF
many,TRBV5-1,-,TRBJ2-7,TGCGCCAGCAGTGGGGAAAACTCCTACGAGCAGTACTTC,CASSGENSYEQYF
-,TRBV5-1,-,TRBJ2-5,TGTGCCAGCAGCGTAGGAGATCAGGGTGAAGAGACCCAGTACTTC,CASSVGDQGEETQYF
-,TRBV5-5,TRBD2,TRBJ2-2,TGTGCCAGCAGGCGAGCGGGGGTAACCGGGGAGCTGTTTTTT,CASRRAGVTGELFF
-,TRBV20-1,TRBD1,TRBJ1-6,TGCAGTGCTAGAGATTACACTGCTCACAGGGGGTCACCCCTCCACTTT,CSARDYTAHRGSPLHF
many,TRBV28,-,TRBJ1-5,TGTGCCAGCGCCCACTCAGGCAATCAGCCCCAGCATTTT,CASAHSGNQPQHF
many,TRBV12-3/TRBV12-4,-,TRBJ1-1,TGTGCCAGCAGTCCTGATGGGAAGAACACTGAAGCTTTCTTT,CASSPDGKNTEAFF
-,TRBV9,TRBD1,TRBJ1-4,TGTGCCAGCAGCGTCGGGGGGGGGACAGCAAATGAAAAACTGTTTTTT,CASSVGGGTANEKLFF
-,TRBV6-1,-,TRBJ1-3,TGTGCCAGCAGAGACCGAAGCTCTGGAAACACCATATATTTT,CASRDRSSGNTIYF
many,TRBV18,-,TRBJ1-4,TGTGCCAGCTCACGCGGTCAAGGGGTCGGGGAAAAACTGTTTTTT,CASSRGQGVGEKLFF
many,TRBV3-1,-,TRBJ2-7,TGTGCCAGCAGCCAAGATCTCTACGAGCAGTACTTC,CASSQDLYEQYF
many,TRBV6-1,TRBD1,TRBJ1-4,TGTGCCAGCACTAGCAGGGACAGGGCTCGAGAAAAACTGTTTTTT,CASTSRDRAREKLFF
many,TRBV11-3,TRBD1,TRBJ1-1,TGTGCCAGCAGCCAGCGTACAGGGGCCATGAACACTGAAGCTTTCTTT,CASSQRTGAMNTEAFF
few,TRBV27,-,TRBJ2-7,TGTGCCAGCGGCTACGGACAGCCAGTTGTGGAGCAGTACTTC,CASGYGQPVVEQYF
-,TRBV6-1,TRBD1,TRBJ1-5,TGTGCCAGCAGTCCCGGGACAGTAAATCAGCCCCAGCATTTT,CASSPGTVNQPQHF
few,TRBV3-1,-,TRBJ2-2,TGTGCCAGCAGCCAAGTCGGAGGGTCGAACACCGGGGAGCTGTTTTTT,CASSQVGGSNTGELFF
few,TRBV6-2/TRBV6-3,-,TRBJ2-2,TGTGCCAGCTGCGGCACCTTGGGCACCGGGGAGCTGTTTTTT,CASCGTLGTGELFF
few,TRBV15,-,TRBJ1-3,TGTGCCACCAGCAGAGACCCAACCTCTGGAAACACCATATATTTT,CATSRDPTSGNTIYF
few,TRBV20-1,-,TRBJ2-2,TGCAGTGCTAGAACCCAGGGGGGGTTCAGTACCGGGGAGCTGTTTTTT,CSARTQGGFSTGELFF
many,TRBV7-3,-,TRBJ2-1,TGTGCCAGCCGCCCCACGGGAAAGTCAGTCAATGAGCAGTTCTTC,CASRPTGKSVNEQFF